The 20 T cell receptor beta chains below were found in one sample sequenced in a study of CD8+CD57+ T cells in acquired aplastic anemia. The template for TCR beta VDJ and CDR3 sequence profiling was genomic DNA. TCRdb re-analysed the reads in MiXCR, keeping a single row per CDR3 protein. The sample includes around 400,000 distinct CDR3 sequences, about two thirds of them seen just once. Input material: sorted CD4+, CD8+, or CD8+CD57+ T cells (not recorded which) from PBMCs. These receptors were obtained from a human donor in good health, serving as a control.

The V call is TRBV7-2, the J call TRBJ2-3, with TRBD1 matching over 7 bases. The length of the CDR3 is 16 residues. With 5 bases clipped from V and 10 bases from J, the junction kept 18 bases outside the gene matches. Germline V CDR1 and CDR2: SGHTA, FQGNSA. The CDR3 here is CASSKGGSGANVPQYF. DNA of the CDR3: TGTGCCAGCAGCAAAGGGGGCTCTGGGGCAAACGTTCCGCAGTATTTT. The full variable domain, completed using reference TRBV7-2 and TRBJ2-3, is GAGVSQSPSNKVTEKGKDVELRCDPISGHTALYWYRQSLGQGLEFLIYFQGNSAPDKSGLPSDRFSAERTGGSVSTLTIQRTQQEDSAVYLCASSKGGSGANVPQYFGPGTRLTVL.

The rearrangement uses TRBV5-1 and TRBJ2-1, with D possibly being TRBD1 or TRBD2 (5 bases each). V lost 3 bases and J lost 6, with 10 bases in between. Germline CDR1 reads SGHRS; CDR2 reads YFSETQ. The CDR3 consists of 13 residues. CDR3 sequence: CASSSQGVNEQFF. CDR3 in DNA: TGCGCCAGCAGCTCTCAGGGAGTCAATGAGCAGTTCTTC.

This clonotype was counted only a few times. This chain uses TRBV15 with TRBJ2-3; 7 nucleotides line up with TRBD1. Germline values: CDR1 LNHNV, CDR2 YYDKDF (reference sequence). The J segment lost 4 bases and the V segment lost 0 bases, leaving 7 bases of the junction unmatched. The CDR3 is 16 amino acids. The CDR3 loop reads CATSRDQGQRPDTQYF. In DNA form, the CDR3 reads TGTGCCACCAGCAGAGATCAGGGACAGCGACCAGATACGCAGTATTTT. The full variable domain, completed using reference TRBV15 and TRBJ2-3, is DAMVIQNPRYQVTQFGKPVTLSCSQTLNHNVMYWYQQKSSQAPKLLFHYYDKDFNNEADTPDNFQSRRPNTSFCFLDIRSPGLGDTAMYLCATSRDQGQRPDTQYFGPGTRLTVL.

CDR3 sequence reads: CASSVDASYEQYF. Here the CDR3 DNA reads TGTGCCAGCAGCGTAGATGCCAGCTACGAGCAGTACTTC. The genes are TRBV9 and TRBJ2-7; D is ambiguous. V lost 0 bases and J lost 3, with 7 bases in between. This CDR3 has 13 amino acids. CDR1 and CDR2 (germline): SGDLS, YYNGEE.

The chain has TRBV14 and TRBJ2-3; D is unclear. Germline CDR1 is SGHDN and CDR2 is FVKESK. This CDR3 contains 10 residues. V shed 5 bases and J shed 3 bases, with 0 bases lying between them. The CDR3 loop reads CASSTDTQYF. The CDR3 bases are TGTGCCAGCAGCACAGATACGCAGTATTTT.

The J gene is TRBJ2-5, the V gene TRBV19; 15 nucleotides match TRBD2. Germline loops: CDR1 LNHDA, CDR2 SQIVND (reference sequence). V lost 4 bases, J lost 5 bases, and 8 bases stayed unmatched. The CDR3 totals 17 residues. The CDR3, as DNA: TGTGCCAGTAGTAGGCCCGGACTAGCGGGGGGGCGTGAGACCCAGTACTTC. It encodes CASSRPGLAGGRETQYF.

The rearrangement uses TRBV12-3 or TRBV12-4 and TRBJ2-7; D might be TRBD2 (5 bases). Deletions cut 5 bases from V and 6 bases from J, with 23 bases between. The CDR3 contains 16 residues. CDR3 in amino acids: CASSGSGSERYFEQYF. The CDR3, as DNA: TGTGCCAGCAGTGGGTCGGGGTCCGAGCGGTACTTCGAGCAGTACTTC.

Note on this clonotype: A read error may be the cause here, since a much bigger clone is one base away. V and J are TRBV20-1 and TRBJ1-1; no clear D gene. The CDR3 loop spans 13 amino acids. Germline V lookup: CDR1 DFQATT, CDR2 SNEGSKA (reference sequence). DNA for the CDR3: TGCAGTACTAGTAAAACCGGGAACACTGAAGCTTTCTTT. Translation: CSTSKTGNTEAFF.

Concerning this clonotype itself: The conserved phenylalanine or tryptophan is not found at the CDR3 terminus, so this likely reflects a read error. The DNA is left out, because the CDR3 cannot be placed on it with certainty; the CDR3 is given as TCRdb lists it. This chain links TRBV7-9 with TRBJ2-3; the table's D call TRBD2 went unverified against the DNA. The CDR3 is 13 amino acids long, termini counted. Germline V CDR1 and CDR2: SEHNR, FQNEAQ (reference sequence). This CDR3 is CASSTQPGQGLAG.

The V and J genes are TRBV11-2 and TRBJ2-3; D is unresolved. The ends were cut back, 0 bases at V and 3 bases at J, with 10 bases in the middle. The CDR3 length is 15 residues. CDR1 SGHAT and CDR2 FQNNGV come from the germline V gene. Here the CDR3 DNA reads TGTGCCAGCAGCTTAGACGGTACCTCAACAGATACGCAGTATTTT. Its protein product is CASSLDGTSTDTQYF.

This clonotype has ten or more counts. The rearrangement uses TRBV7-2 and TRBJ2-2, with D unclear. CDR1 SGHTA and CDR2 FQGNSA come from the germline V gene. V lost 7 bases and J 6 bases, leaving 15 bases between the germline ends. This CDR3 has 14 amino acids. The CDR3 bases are TGTGCCAGCAAAGGGCGGATTTTCGCCGGGGAGCTGTTTTTT. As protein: CASKGRIFAGELFF.

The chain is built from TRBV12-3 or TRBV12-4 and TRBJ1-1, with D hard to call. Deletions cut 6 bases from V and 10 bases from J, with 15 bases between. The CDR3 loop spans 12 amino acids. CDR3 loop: CASSGSEDGAFF. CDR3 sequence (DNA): TGTGCCAGCAGCGGATCGGAAGACGGAGCTTTCTTT.

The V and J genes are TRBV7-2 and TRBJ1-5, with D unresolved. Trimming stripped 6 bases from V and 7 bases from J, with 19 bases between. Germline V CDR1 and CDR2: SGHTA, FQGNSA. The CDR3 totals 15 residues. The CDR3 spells CASSTLHGDYQPQHF. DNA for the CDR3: TGTGCCAGCAGTACACTGCACGGGGATTACCAGCCCCAGCATTTT. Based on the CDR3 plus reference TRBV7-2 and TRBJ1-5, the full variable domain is GAGVSQSPSNKVTEKGKDVELRCDPISGHTALYWYRQSLGQGLEFLIYFQGNSAPDKSGLPSDRFSAERTGGSVSTLTIQRTQQEDSAVYLCASSTLHGDYQPQHFGDGTRLSIL.

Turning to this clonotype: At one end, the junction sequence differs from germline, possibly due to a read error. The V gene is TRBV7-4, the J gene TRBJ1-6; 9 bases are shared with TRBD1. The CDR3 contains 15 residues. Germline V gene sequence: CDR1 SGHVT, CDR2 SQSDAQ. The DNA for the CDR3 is TGTGCCAGCAGCTTCGGCCGACAGGGGGGTTCAGCCCTCCACTTT. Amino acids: CASSFGRQGGSALHF.

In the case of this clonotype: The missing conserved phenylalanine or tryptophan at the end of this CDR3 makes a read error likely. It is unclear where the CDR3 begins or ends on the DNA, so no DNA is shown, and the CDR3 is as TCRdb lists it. This chain's CDR3 is CASSATGNYGYTFGSV. The chain combines TRBV19 with TRBJ2-6; the table names TRBD1, a call not compared with the DNA. Per germline, CDR1 LNHDA and CDR2 SQIVND (reference sequence). The CDR3 region is 16 residues in length, termini included.

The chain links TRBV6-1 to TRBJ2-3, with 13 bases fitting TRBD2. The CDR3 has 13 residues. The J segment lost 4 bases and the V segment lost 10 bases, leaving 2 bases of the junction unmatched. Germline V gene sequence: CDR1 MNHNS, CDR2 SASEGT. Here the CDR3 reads CATGTSGADTQYF. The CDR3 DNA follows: TGTGCCACCGGGACTAGCGGGGCAGATACGCAGTATTTT.

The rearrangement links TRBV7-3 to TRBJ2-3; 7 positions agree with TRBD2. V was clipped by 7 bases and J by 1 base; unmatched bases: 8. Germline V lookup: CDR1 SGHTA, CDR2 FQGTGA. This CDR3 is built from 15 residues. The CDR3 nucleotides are TGTGCCAGCAAGGTGGGGAGCGGGGGCACAGATACGCAGTATTTT. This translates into CASKVGSGGTDTQYF. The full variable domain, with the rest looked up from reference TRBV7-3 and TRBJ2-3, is GAGVSQTPSNKVTEKGKYVELRCDPISGHTALYWYRQSLGQGPEFLIYFQGTGAADDSGLPNDRFFAVRPEGSVSTLKIQRTERGDSAVYLCASKVGSGGTDTQYFGPGTRLTVL.

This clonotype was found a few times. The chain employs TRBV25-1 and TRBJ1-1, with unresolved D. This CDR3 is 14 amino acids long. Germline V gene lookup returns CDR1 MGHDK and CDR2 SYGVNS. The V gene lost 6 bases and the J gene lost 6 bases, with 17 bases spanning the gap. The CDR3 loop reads CASSQVNDVPEAFF. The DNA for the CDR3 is TGTGCCAGCAGCCAGGTCAACGATGTCCCTGAAGCTTTCTTT.

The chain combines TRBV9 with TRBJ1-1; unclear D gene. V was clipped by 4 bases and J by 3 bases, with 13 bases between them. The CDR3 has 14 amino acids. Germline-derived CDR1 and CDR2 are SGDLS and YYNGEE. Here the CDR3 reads CASSPAQVDTEAFF. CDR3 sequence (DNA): TGTGCCAGCAGCCCCGCTCAGGTGGACACTGAAGCTTTCTTT.

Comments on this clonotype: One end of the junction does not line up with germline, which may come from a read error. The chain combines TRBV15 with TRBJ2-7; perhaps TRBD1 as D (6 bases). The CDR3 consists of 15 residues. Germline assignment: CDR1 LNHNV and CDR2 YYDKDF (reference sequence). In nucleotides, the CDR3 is TGTGCCAGCAGCACCAACCCGACAGGCTCCTACCCGCAGTACTTC. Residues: CASSTNPTGSYPQYF.